This TCR beta chain was documented in a study of cytomegalovirus exposure and HLA in healthy donors. As regards this clone: Its cognate antigen is unknown.

Germline V lookup: CDR1 LGHNA, CDR2 YSLEER. Trimming took off 4 bases at V and 7 bases at J, with 13 bases between the two ends. The CDR3 extends over 13 amino acids. Study-wide results and limits: In vitro checks showed that a few CMV-associated chains really do target CMV antigens.

Data came from immunoSEQ multiplex PCR; TCRdb stores just in-frame clones and leaves some out. The table shows about 160,000 clones, with around four fifths occurring only once. Sequenced sample: PBMCs. This rearrangement joins TRBV4-3 to TRBJ1-2, with a possible D match to TRBD1 (5 bases). The clonotype originates from a young man in good health and CMV-seropositive. The CDR3 region has the DNA TGCGCCAGCAGCCCCTTAGGGCAGGGTGGCTACACCTTC. Residues: CASSPLGQGGYTF.